What follows are 24 T cell receptor beta chains derived from one specimen sequenced in a study of CD8+CD57+ T cells in acquired aplastic anemia. Researchers used genomic DNA as the template to profile TCR beta VDJ and CDR3. TCRdb recomputed calls from the reads with MiXCR, one row per CDR3 protein. The data show 120,000 or so distinct CDR3 sequences, approximately 40% seen once. Those patients picked for sequencing had displayed CD8+CD57+ cell expansion on flow cytometry. The sequenced sample consisted of sorted CD4+, CD8+, or CD8+CD57+ T cells (not recorded which) from PBMCs. All receptors come from a human donor with aplastic anemia.

In its sample, this clonotype was seen many times. This chain uses TRBV15 with TRBJ2-3, with TRBD2 matching over 7 bases. CDR3 length equals 13 residues. V gave up 3 bases and J gave up 4 bases; unmatched junction bases: 1. The germline gives CDR1 LNHNV, CDR2 YYDKDF (reference sequence). CDR3 protein: CATSRGGADTQYF. The CDR3 DNA sequence: TGTGCCACCAGCAGGGGGGGGGCAGATACGCAGTATTTT.

This clonotype showed up many times. The chain is built from TRBV7-2 and TRBJ1-3; D remains unclear. The V gene lost 7 bases and the J gene lost 1 base, with 11 bases spanning the gap. This CDR3 has 14 amino acids. Germline CDR1 is SGHTA and CDR2 is FQGNSA. The CDR3 here is CASILGGSGNTIYF. The CDR3, as DNA: TGTGCCAGCATCCTGGGAGGTTCTGGAAACACCATATATTTT.

The chain recombines TRBV10-1 with TRBJ1-2; 8 bases agree with TRBD1. CDR3 length equals 14 residues. Germline CDR1 reads WNHNN; CDR2 reads SYGVQD (reference sequence). The junction had 8 bases not matched to a gene; V was cut back by 9 bases and J by 2 bases. CDR3 sequence (DNA): TGCGCCAGTCGGGGACAGGAGTCGAACTATGGCTACACCTTC. Encoded protein: CASRGQESNYGYTF.

In this sample, this clonotype turned up many times. The rearrangement joins TRBV15 to TRBJ1-6; tentatively, D is TRBD1 (6 bases). The CDR3 loop spans 15 amino acids. V was pared by 0 bases and J by 8 bases, with 11 bases between. CDR1 and CDR2 from the germline V gene are LNHNV and YYDKDF (reference sequence). The CDR3 spells CATSRDFRGDSPLHF. The CDR3 DNA reads as TGTGCCACCAGCAGAGATTTTAGGGGGGATTCACCCCTCCACTTT. Full variable domain (remainder filled in from reference TRBV15 and TRBJ1-6): DAMVIQNPRYQVTQFGKPVTLSCSQTLNHNVMYWYQQKSSQAPKLLFHYYDKDFNNEADTPDNFQSRRPNTSFCFLDIRSPGLGDTAMYLCATSRDFRGDSPLHFGNGTRLTVT.

The table lists this clonotype with a few counts. The chain is built from TRBV27 and TRBJ1-2; tentative D call: TRBD1 (5 bases). Trimming removed 4 bases at V and 1 base at J, with 13 bases between. Looked up from germline, CDR1 is MNHEY and CDR2 is SMNVEV (reference sequence). This CDR3 region has 15 residues. For the CDR3, the DNA is TGTGCCAGCAGTTCCCGCGGCAGGGTTAACTATGGCTACACCTTC. Amino acid sequence: CASSSRGRVNYGYTF.

The chain joins TRBV19 to TRBJ1-3; a possible D gene is TRBD1 (6 bases). The V end was cut by 6 bases, the J end by 0 bases, with 9 bases between. The CDR3 consists of 14 residues. Germline V gene lookup returns CDR1 LNHDA and CDR2 SQIVND (reference sequence). CDR3 bases: TGTGCCAGTAGCCGGGACATCTCTGGAAACACCATATATTTT. It codes for CASSRDISGNTIYF.

This chain joins TRBV11-1 and TRBJ2-1; TRBD2 aligns across 7 bases. With 5 bases clipped from V and 2 bases from J, the junction kept 6 bases outside the gene matches. In germline, CDR1 is SGHAT, CDR2 FQDESV (reference sequence). This CDR3 is 15 amino acids long. CDR3 bases: TGTGCCAGCAGCCAGACTAGCCAGGCCTACAATGAGCAGTTCTTC. This gives the protein CASSQTSQAYNEQFF.

For this clonotype: A single base separates this from a much larger clone, so it may be a read error. The CDR3 does not end in the conserved phenylalanine or tryptophan, so this is likely a read error. This chain joins TRBV5-1 and TRBJ2-6; 7 positions match TRBD1. The CDR3 is 17 residues long. With 4 bases clipped from V and 0 bases from J, the junction kept 7 bases outside the gene matches. Germline V CDR1 and CDR2: SGHRS, YFSETQ. CDR3 residues: CASSPGGRSSGANVLTS. As DNA, the CDR3 is TGCGCCAGCAGCCCAGGGGGACGCAGCTCTGGGGCCAACGTCCTGACTTCC.

This clonotype showed up many times. The chain couples TRBV6-1 to TRBJ2-7; D might be TRBD2 (5 bases). This CDR3 comprises 12 residues. V lost 6 bases, J lost 7 bases, and 13 bases lay in between. Germline-derived CDR1 and CDR2 are MNHNS and SASEGT. CDR3 sequence reads: CASRGTSGEQYV. The CDR3 coding sequence is TGTGCCAGCAGAGGAACGTCGGGGGAGCAGTACGTC.

In regard to this clonotype: This sequence may be a read error, since a much larger clone differs from it by one base. This sequence joins TRBV12-3 or TRBV12-4 and TRBJ2-3; the D gene could be TRBD1 or TRBD2 (6 bases each). This CDR3 comprises 15 residues. V gave up 2 bases and J gave up 4 bases, with 13 bases separating them. Here the CDR3 reads CASSLPGAVADTQYF. In DNA, the CDR3 is TGTGCCAGCAGTTTACCGGGGGCCGTTGCAGATACGCAGTATTTT.

The chain combines TRBV2 with TRBJ2-3; D tentatively reads TRBD1 or TRBD2 (6 bases each). The V end was cut by 5 bases, the J end by 8 bases, with 14 bases between. There are 13 residues in the CDR3. Germline V lookup: CDR1 SNHLY, CDR2 FYNNEI. The CDR3 protein is CASSTGGGVTQYF. CDR3 nucleotide sequence: TGTGCCAGCAGTACCGGAGGGGGTGTTACGCAGTATTTT.

This clonotype was observed at least ten times. The chain links TRBV5-1 to TRBJ2-7, with 9 positions matching TRBD1. CDR1 and CDR2 (germline): SGHRS, YFSETQ. Trimming at V came to 0 bases and at J to 1 base, leaving 8 bases not matched to a gene. CDR3 length: 17 residues. CDR3 protein: CASSLAQAGQGSYEQYF. CDR3 bases: TGCGCCAGCAGCTTGGCCCAGGCGGGACAGGGTTCCTACGAGCAGTACTTC. Full variable domain (remainder filled in from reference TRBV5-1 and TRBJ2-7): KAGVTQTPRYLIKTRGQQVTLSCSPISGHRSVSWYQQTPGQGLQFLFEYFSETQRNKGNFPGRFSGRQFSNSRSEMNVSTLELGDSALYLCASSLAQAGQGSYEQYFGPGTRLTVT.

This clonotype was counted once. The chain has TRBV19 and TRBJ2-7; D possibly corresponds to TRBD1 (6 bases). The CDR3 consists of 15 residues. CDR1 and CDR2 (germline): LNHDA, SQIVND (reference sequence). Trimming left V 1 base short and J 2 bases short, with 12 bases between. CDR3 protein: CASSIVKDSPYEQYF. The CDR3 coding sequence is TGTGCCAGTAGTATAGTGAAGGACAGTCCCTACGAGCAGTACTTC.

This clonotype was picked up many times. V gene TRBV24-1 combines with J gene TRBJ1-4; TRBD1 matches at 12 bases. In germline, CDR1 is KGHDR, CDR2 SFDVKD. The trim removed 8 bases at V and 8 bases at J, leaving 14 bases unmatched. CDR3 size: 17 residues. The CDR3 spells CATILLGDRGQEEKLFF. As DNA, the CDR3 is TGTGCCACCATTTTACTTGGGGACAGGGGGCAAGAAGAAAAACTGTTTTTT.

This clonotype was seen repeatedly, ten times or more. The V gene is TRBV5-1, the J gene TRBJ2-7; TRBD2 might be the D (5 bases). V gave up 4 bases and J gave up 0 bases, with 14 bases separating them. CDR3 size: 15 residues. CDR1 is SGHRS, CDR2 YFSETQ, per germline. CDR3 region: CASSPASRSSYEQYF. In nucleotides, the CDR3 is TGCGCCAGCAGCCCAGCTAGCAGGAGCTCCTACGAGCAGTACTTC. Full variable domain (outside the CDR3, taken from reference TRBV5-1 and TRBJ2-7): KAGVTQTPRYLIKTRGQQVTLSCSPISGHRSVSWYQQTPGQGLQFLFEYFSETQRNKGNFPGRFSGRQFSNSRSEMNVSTLELGDSALYLCASSPASRSSYEQYFGPGTRLTVT.

Note on this clonotype: This clone may be a read error of a much larger clone one base away. The chain couples TRBV27 to TRBJ2-7, with D tentatively TRBD2 (5 bases). This CDR3 has 14 residues. From germline, CDR1 is MNHEY and CDR2 SMNVEV (reference sequence). CDR3 coding DNA: TGTACCAGCAGTTTACGGGAAGGTCAGTACGAGCAGTACTTC. Translation: CTSSLREGQYEQYF.

This clonotype was seen many times. The chain links TRBV5-5 to TRBJ1-1; D call uncertain. Germline CDR1 is SGHKS and CDR2 is YYEKEE (reference sequence). CDR3 length equals 11 residues. Trimming left V 3 bases short and J 1 base short, with 1 base between. In DNA form, the CDR3 reads TGTGCCAGCAGCTCGAACACTGAAGCTTTCTTT. It yields the protein CASSSNTEAFF.

The V and J genes are TRBV30 and TRBJ1-5, with D perhaps TRBD1 (6 bases). The V end lost 0 bases, the J end lost 2 bases, and 8 bases lay between the germline ends. This CDR3 comprises 14 residues. The germline gives CDR1 GTSNPN, CDR2 SVGIG (reference sequence). The CDR3 sequence is CAWSVNRGNQPQHF. The DNA for the CDR3 is TGTGCCTGGAGTGTAAACAGGGGCAATCAGCCCCAGCATTTT.

This clonotype was observed many times. The chain has TRBV28 and TRBJ1-2, with D possibly TRBD1 on 5 matching bases. Trimming shortened V by 5 bases and J by 4 bases, and 8 bases separated the two germline ends. There are 12 residues in the CDR3. Germline values: CDR1 MDHEN, CDR2 SYDVKM. CDR3 DNA: TGTGCCAGCAGTCATACAGGCTATGGCTACACCTTC. Its protein is CASSHTGYGYTF.

This clonotype was picked up many times. The chain couples TRBV11-2 to TRBJ2-1; either TRBD1 or TRBD2 may supply D (6 bases each). CDR1 and CDR2 (germline): SGHAT, FQNNGV. The CDR3 length is 15 residues. Between the trimmed V and J ends, which lost 3 bases and 4 bases, there was a span of 13 bases. CDR3 DNA sequence: TGTGCCAGCAGCTTGGGGGCGGGGATATACAATGAGCAGTTCTTC. Its protein product is CASSLGAGIYNEQFF.

Turning to this clonotype: This sequence may be a read error, since a much larger clone differs from it by one base. This rearrangement joins TRBV5-6 to TRBJ1-4; the D gene is possibly TRBD1 (6 bases). Germline CDR1 reads SGHDT; CDR2 reads YYEEEE. The CDR3 length is 14 residues. Here the CDR3 reads CASSLRGPGEKLVF. The CDR3 bases are TGTGCCAGCAGCCTCAGGGGTCCCGGCGAAAAACTGGTTTTT.

This clonotype was picked up many times. The rearrangement uses TRBV11-2 and TRBJ1-1; unclear D gene. Trimming pared 0 bases from V and 4 bases from J, leaving 15 bases between. The CDR3 contains 16 residues. Germline V CDR1 and CDR2: SGHAT, FQNNGV. The CDR3 spells CASSLDRQPRSTEAFF. The CDR3 DNA is TGTGCCAGCAGCTTAGATCGGCAGCCTCGAAGCACTGAAGCTTTCTTT.

This clonotype came up a few times. The chain links TRBV28 to TRBJ1-2; the D is unclear. This CDR3 has 14 residues. The V end was cut by 1 base, the J end by 3 bases, with 9 bases between. Germline CDR1 is MDHEN and CDR2 is SYDVKM. CDR3 protein: CASSLFGSHYGYTF. The DNA for the CDR3 is TGTGCCAGCAGTTTATTTGGCAGCCACTATGGCTACACCTTC.

In this sample, this clonotype turned up many times. The CDR3 bases are TGTGCCAGCAGAGGGGGGAGCGGGGGAGCCACCTACGAGCAGTACTTC. Amino acids: CASRGGSGGATYEQYF. V is TRBV6-1 and J is TRBJ2-7; TRBD2 matches 8 bases. Germline CDR1 is MNHNS and CDR2 is SASEGT. The CDR3 is made up of 16 amino acids. With V trimmed by 6 bases and J by 2 bases, 12 bases remained unmatched.